The 21 T cell receptor beta chains below come from one sample, sequenced in a study of CD8+CD57+ T cells in acquired aplastic anemia. Profiling that covered TCR beta VDJ and CDR3 relied on genomic DNA as its template. TCRdb processed the reads anew with MiXCR; each CDR3 protein has one entry. The sample lists about 150,000 distinct CDR3 sequences; roughly 54% were seen once. All sequencing subjects had displayed CD8+CD57+ cell expansion on flow cytometry. Sequencing was carried out using sorted CD4+, CD8+, or CD8+CD57+ T cells (not recorded which) from PBMCs. These receptors all come from a human donor with aplastic anemia.

The table lists this clonotype with many counts. This CDR3 reads CASSPNRDRNSPLHF. The DNA of the CDR3 is TGTGCCAGCAGCCCCAACAGAGACCGTAATTCACCCCTCCACTTT. The rearrangement links TRBV6-2 or TRBV6-3 to TRBJ1-6, with D unresolved. The length of the CDR3 is 15 residues. Trimming took 6 bases from V and 6 from J, leaving 15 bases between them. CDR1 is MNHEY and CDR2 is SVGEGT in the germline V gene.

V and J are TRBV12-3 or TRBV12-4 and TRBJ2-1, with no clear D. V was shortened by 5 bases and J by 8 bases, with 16 bases between the two germline ends. The CDR3 sequence is 14 residues long. The DNA for the CDR3 is TGTGCCAGCAGTAAACGTTGGGAAAGGGATGAGCAGTTCTTC. This codes for CASSKRWERDEQFF.

This clonotype was seen repeatedly, ten times or more. The chain couples TRBV5-1 to TRBJ1-1, with D hard to call. Trimming removed 4 bases at V and 1 base at J, with 14 bases between. The length of the CDR3 is 15 residues. The germline gives CDR1 SGHRS, CDR2 YFSETQ. DNA for the CDR3: TGCGCCAGCAGCATAACCCTGGACGGGAACACTGAAGCTTTCTTT. It encodes CASSITLDGNTEAFF.

A few counts support this clonotype. The J gene is TRBJ1-6, the V gene TRBV10-1; no reliable D call. The germline V gene encodes CDR1 WNHNN and CDR2 SYGVQD (reference sequence). CDR3 size: 13 residues. Trimming took 2 bases from V and 8 from J, leaving 7 bases between them. The CDR3 DNA is TGCGCCAGCAGTGAGATCGAGGATTCACCCCTCCACTTT. Translation: CASSEIEDSPLHF.

This clonotype was counted a few times. The chain joins TRBV25-1 to TRBJ2-1; D is possibly TRBD2 (5 bases). From germline, CDR1 is MGHDK and CDR2 SYGVNS. V lost 3 bases to trimming and J lost 9 bases, with 15 bases between them. The CDR3 consists of 14 residues. The CDR3 sequence: CASSDEMTRVEQFF. The CDR3, as DNA: TGTGCCAGCAGTGATGAAATGACGAGGGTTGAGCAGTTCTTC. The entire variable domain, with the rest obtained from reference TRBV25-1 and TRBJ2-1, is as follows: EADIYQTPRYLVIGTGKKITLECSQTMGHDKMYWYQQDPGMELHLIHYSYGVNSTEKGDLSSESTVSRIRTEHFPLTLESARPSHTSQYLCASSDEMTRVEQFFGPGTRLTVL.

This clonotype was observed a few times. This chain joins TRBV25-1 and TRBJ2-7, with D uncertain. This CDR3 has 14 amino acids. Germline loops: CDR1 MGHDK, CDR2 SYGVNS. Trimming took off 4 bases at V and 5 bases at J, with 15 bases between the two ends. The CDR3 region has the DNA TGTGCCAGCAGTGGCCGACACTCGGGCGACGAGCAGTACTTC. Its protein product is CASSGRHSGDEQYF.

The V and J genes are TRBV5-4 and TRBJ2-7, with 9 bases that match TRBD1. The length of the CDR3 is 15 residues. J gave up 2 bases and V 1 base, and 4 bases lay outside the gene matches. Germline CDR1 SGHNT, CDR2 YYREEE (reference sequence). Written as DNA, the CDR3 is TGTGCCAGCAGCTTGAGGACAGGGGATCCCTACGAGCAGTACTTC. It translates to CASSLRTGDPYEQYF.

This clonotype was picked up one time. The V gene is TRBV20-1, the J gene TRBJ2-1; TRBD2 matches at 9 bases. This CDR3 comprises 14 residues. Germline-derived CDR1 and CDR2 are DFQATT and SNEGSKA (reference sequence). The DNA of the CDR3 is TGCTCCACCCCCGGGAATAGCGGGAGCAATGAGCAGTTCTTC. This sequence encodes CSTPGNSGSNEQFF.

This clonotype appeared many times. The CDR3 sequence: CASRAGGKETQYF. DNA of the CDR3: TGTGCCAGCAGGGCAGGGGGGAAAGAGACCCAGTACTTC. The gene calls are TRBV5-4 and TRBJ2-5; possible D gene TRBD1, 7 bases. The CDR3 sequence is 13 residues long. Germline V CDR1 and CDR2: SGHNT, YYREEE (reference sequence). V lost 5 bases, J lost 3 bases, and 11 bases lay in between.

The chain carries TRBV19 and TRBJ2-7; 7 nucleotides match TRBD1. The CDR3 totals 16 residues. J lost 2 bases, V lost 6 bases, and 13 bases had no gene match. CDR1 LNHDA and CDR2 SQIVND come from the germline V gene (reference sequence). CDR3 protein: CASSSHGRDSTYEQYF. In nucleotides, the CDR3 is TGTGCCAGTAGCAGCCACGGCCGGGACAGCACCTACGAGCAGTACTTC.

The genes are TRBV20-1 and TRBJ2-5, with 8 bases that match TRBD2. V lost 8 bases to trimming and J lost 3 bases; unmatched junction nucleotides: 8. Germline lookup yields CDR1 DFQATT and CDR2 SNEGSKA (reference sequence). The CDR3 runs 13 residues. This CDR3 reads CSRRTSGKETQYF. CDR3 nucleotides: TGCAGTAGACGCACTAGCGGAAAAGAGACCCAGTACTTC.

The chain joins TRBV15 to TRBJ1-2; D perhaps matches TRBD1 (5 bases). V lost 0 bases and J lost 2, with 13 bases in between. This CDR3 spans 16 amino acids. Germline CDR1 LNHNV, CDR2 YYDKDF (reference sequence). This CDR3 is CATSRDVTVLNYGYTF. For the CDR3, the DNA is TGTGCCACCAGCAGAGATGTGACAGTCTTAAACTATGGCTACACCTTC.

With regard to this clonotype: It may be a read error: a sequence one base away is much more abundant. Here the CDR3 omits its conserved ending phenylalanine or tryptophan, so a read error is the likely source. V usage is TRBV5-1 and J usage is TRBJ2-7, with a tentative D call TRBD1 (7 bases). The germline V gene encodes CDR1 SGHRS and CDR2 YFSETQ. The CDR3 totals 13 residues. Trimming removed 5 bases from V and 0 bases from J, with 9 bases in between. The CDR3 loop reads CASREGASYEQYS. The DNA of the CDR3 is TGCGCCAGCAGGGAGGGGGCCTCCTACGAGCAGTACTCC.

This sequence joins TRBV29-1 and TRBJ2-2, with D uncertain. CDR3 size: 14 residues. V dropped 7 bases and J dropped 4 bases, with 16 bases sitting between them. Germline V gene sequence: CDR1 SQVTM, CDR2 ANQGSEA. The DNA of the CDR3 is TGCAGCGCCCTTTCTAGTGTGAGCACCGGGGAGCTGTTTTTT. Protein sequence: CSALSSVSTGELFF.

This sequence joins TRBV5-1 and TRBJ2-7; no definite D call. There are 13 residues in the CDR3. In germline, CDR1 is SGHRS, CDR2 YFSETQ. Trimming left V 4 bases short and J 1 base short, with 9 bases between. In nucleotides, the CDR3 is TGCGCCAGCAGCCAATTGGGTTCCTACGAGCAGTACTTC. It translates to CASSQLGSYEQYF.

This clonotype has ten or more counts. The chain couples TRBV6-5 to TRBJ2-1; the D gene is possibly TRBD2 (6 bases). V was trimmed by 2 bases and J by 9 bases, leaving 14 bases between them. This CDR3 region has 14 residues. The germline CDR1 and CDR2 sequences are MNHEY and SVGAGI. The CDR3 loop reads CASSYRLGGFEQFF. The CDR3 DNA reads as TGTGCCAGCAGTTACAGACTAGGCGGTTTTGAGCAGTTCTTC.

This chain links TRBV13 with TRBJ2-7; TRBD1 matches 10 bases. The germline V gene encodes CDR1 PRHDT and CDR2 FYEKMQ (reference sequence). V shed 5 bases, J shed 2 bases, and the junction held 6 bases outside the gene matches. The CDR3 consists of 15 residues. DNA for the CDR3: TGTGCCAGCAGCCGCCGCGGGACAGGGGCCTACGAGCAGTACTTC. As protein: CASSRRGTGAYEQYF.

This clonotype was seen repeatedly, ten times or more. The V call is TRBV13, the J call TRBJ2-1; D not resolved. V was clipped by 4 bases and J by 10 bases, with 11 bases between them. Per germline, CDR1 PRHDT and CDR2 FYEKMQ (reference sequence). The CDR3 spans 12 residues. CDR3 protein: CASSSSYHEQFF. In nucleotides, the CDR3 is TGTGCCAGCAGCTCAAGCTATCACGAGCAGTTCTTC.

The J gene is TRBJ2-3, the V gene TRBV29-1; D call uncertain. This CDR3 has 16 amino acids. Trimming stripped 7 bases from V and 6 bases from J, with 26 bases between. Germline V CDR1 and CDR2: SQVTM, ANQGSEA. This CDR3 reads CSDGRDFQRTGDTQYF. CDR3 bases: TGCAGCGACGGAAGGGATTTCCAGAGAACCGGGGATACGCAGTATTTT.

Many counts were recorded for this clonotype. This chain joins TRBV15 and TRBJ2-7; weak D call: TRBD2 (6 bases). The CDR3 length is 13 residues. Germline CDR1 and CDR2: LNHNV and YYDKDF (reference sequence). V dropped 3 bases and J dropped 6 bases, with 12 bases sitting between them. CDR3 nucleotides: TGTGCCACCAGCAGTAGGACGGGGGTCGAGCAGTACTTC. Protein sequence: CATSSRTGVEQYF.

The chain recombines TRBV4-2 with TRBJ2-5; 15 nucleotides line up with TRBD2. CDR1 is LGHNA, CDR2 YNFKEQ, per germline. Trimming at V came to 2 bases and at J to 5 bases, leaving 6 bases not matched to a gene. The CDR3 is 17 residues long. In nucleotides, the CDR3 is TGTGCCAGCAGCCAACGGACTAGCGGGGGGGCCGGGGAGACCCAGTACTTC. It specifies CASSQRTSGGAGETQYF.